The T cell receptor beta chain under discussion was sequenced for a study of blood T cells in healthy people across ages (dated by TCRdb to the mid-2010s). For the wider study: In model experiments, roughly one uniquely barcoded TCR beta cDNA molecule per two T cells was captured by template switching. Using deep sequencing normalized with unique cDNA molecular identifiers, the study measured how TCR beta repertoire diversity changes with age. The donors were split into four age groups: young (average approximately 16 years), middle-aged (around 40), aged (more than 55) and long-lived (approximately 89). Two additional independent replicas of 1 million unique cDNA reads from the same blood draw were analyzed for two donors (one aged 18 to 29 and one aged 80 or older). Overall results and qualifications from the work: Compared with the aged group, the long-lived group had more naive CD4+ T cells, fewer expanded clones and increased TCR diversity, a pattern suggesting age selection. As age increased, observed TCR beta diversity per million T cells dropped in a roughly linear way, and a significant reduction was already evident by age around 41. Estimates of total diversity based on one million sequenced T cells were regarded as lower bounds and as underestimates. Bulk unsorted PBMC profiling prevented conclusive comparison of naive and antigen-experienced compartments. There was a strong correlation between observed TCR beta diversity and the percentage of naive T cells measured by flow cytometry. The CMV infection status of donors was not known, potentially confounding age-related changes in expanded clonotypes.

The CDR3 goes from the cysteine to the phenylalanine over 14 residues. Only the CDR3 DNA stays, 42 bases, in frame from base 1. The germline V gene encodes CDR1 DFQATT and CDR2 SNEGSKA (reference sequence). V is pared back by 0 bases and J by 0 bases, with 6 bases lying between the germline termini. The method was 5' RACE. Data came from an Illumina HiSeq 2500. The second PCR ran for roughly 7 to 12 cycles and used a J-beta primer mix along with a sample-barcoded 5' primer. Each TCR beta cDNA molecule received a unique molecular identifier from a template-switch 5' adaptor carrying 12 random nucleotides. Each sample yielded at least 2.5 million CDR3-containing paired-end reads. All of the RNA was converted into first-strand cDNA using the Mint cDNA synthesis kit, with a TRBC-specific oligonucleotide serving as the primer. Following uracil-DNA glycosylase treatment, a first 18-cycle PCR with universal primers M1SS and BC2_uni_R was performed on all cDNA. Per the authors' processing: For normalization, 1 million high-quality reads were randomly selected from each sample, with every read carrying a distinct molecular identifier. Reads with shared molecular identifiers were discarded instead of being binned into consensus sequences. MiTCR, with a Q25 quality threshold and the strictest error-elimination algorithm, was used for CDR3 identification, clonotype clustering and error correction. A nonparametric unseen species model with Euler transformation was used to estimate a lower bound on total TCR beta diversity. Clones were called with MiXCR by TCRdb after fastp trimmed the public reads at Q25, and only in-frame beta chains were retained. Every distinct CDR3 protein forms one entry, paired with its most common genes and DNA. TCRdb, not the original authors, processed these V and J calls. The sample records roughly 700,000 distinct CDR3 sequences, about 25% of which are singletons. The ten largest clones capture more than 8% of the sample.

Systemically healthy Caucasian individuals from Russia, 35 to 40 in total and aged roughly 6 to 100 years, were included as donors. Approximately 9.3 milliliters of peripheral blood were drawn from each donor into EDTA-treated Vacutainer tubes. Ficoll-Paque density-gradient centrifugation was used to isolate PBMCs, with at least 6 million per sample. Trizol reagent was used to extract total RNA from PBMCs, with at least 5 micrograms per sample. The percentages of naive CD45RAhigh/CD27high T cells were determined by flow cytometry on a PBMC aliquot from every donor. This clonotype has just a few counts. Its specific antigen is unknown. The record has no base qualities; no much larger clone is one base away. In addition, the sample was reused for a study of T cells of mothers and their children. As described in the second report: Nine systemically healthy Caucasian individuals, comprising three mothers and their six children, were included as donors. cDNA synthesis used all of the extracted RNA, with approximately 1.4 ug of RNA in each 15 ul reaction. In the second PCR, the M1S primer introduced both the sample barcodes and 2-4 random nucleotides. Each mother yielded over 8.5 million TCR beta CDR3 reads and each child 3 million to 3.5 million reads. In both related and unrelated pairs, thymic selection shapes the output of TCR recombination in a similar way, with inherited differences having only a minor effect. Related mother-child pairs always showed normalized repertoire overlap that was slightly higher than in unrelated mother-child pairs, though the difference was never significant. No persistent microchimeric T cell clones were detected, at a sensitivity of roughly 93 clones per million clonotypes. Deep NGS was used in the study to compare the TCR beta repertoires of mothers and children and to look for features that separate related mother-child pairs from unrelated individuals. The mean age was roughly 44 +/- 4 years for the mothers and about 12 +/- 4 years for the children. After adapters were ligated using NEBNext reagents, the libraries underwent 100+100 nt paired-end sequencing on an Illumina HiSeq 2000. Mother and child libraries were prepared a month apart and sequenced in separate runs to prevent cross-contamination. Each donor had between 500,000 and 2,000,000 distinct TCR beta clonotypes identified. Naive TCR beta clonotypes were estimated from low-frequency clonotypes matched to each donor's FACS-determined naive share, without sorting.

The clonotype was recovered from a boy younger than 18 in good health. What was sequenced was blood. Recombination joined TRBV20-1 with TRBJ1-3, with no confidently assigned D gene. The CDR3 reads CSARDVNSGNTIYF. The nucleotides read TGCAGTGCTAGAGATGTCAACTCTGGAAACACCATATATTTT.